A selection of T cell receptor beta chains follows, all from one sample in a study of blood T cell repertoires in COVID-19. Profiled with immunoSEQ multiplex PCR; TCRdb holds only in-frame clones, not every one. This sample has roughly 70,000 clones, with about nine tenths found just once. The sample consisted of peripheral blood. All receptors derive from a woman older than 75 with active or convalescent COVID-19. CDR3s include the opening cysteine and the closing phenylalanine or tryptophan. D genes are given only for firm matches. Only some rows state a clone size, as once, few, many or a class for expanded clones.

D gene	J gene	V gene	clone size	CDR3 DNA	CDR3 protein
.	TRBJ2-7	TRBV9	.	TGTGCCAGCATTGGTTGGCCGCCTTCCGCCTACGAGCAGTACTTC	CASIGWPPSAYEQYF
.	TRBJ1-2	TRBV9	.	TGTGCCAGCACCATAGACTTAGGGGGGGACTACGGCTACACCTTC	CASTIDLGGDYGYTF
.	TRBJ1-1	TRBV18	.	TGTGCCAGCTCACCACGTGTCGGAGAGAACACTGAAGCTTTCTTT	CASSPRVGENTEAFF
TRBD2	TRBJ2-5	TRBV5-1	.	TGCGCCAGCACCACTAGCGGGGGGGAAGAGACCCAGTACTTC	CASTTSGGEETQYF
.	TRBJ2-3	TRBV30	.	TGTGCCTGGAGTGTAGGGGGGGGGAGCACAGATACGCAGTATTTT	CAWSVGGGSTDTQYF
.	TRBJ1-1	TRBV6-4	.	TGTGCCAGCAAAGAGGAGGCCGTGAACACTGAAGCTTTCTTT	CASKEEAVNTEAFF
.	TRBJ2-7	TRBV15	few	TGTGCCACCAGCACCAACCGGGACTCCTACGAGCAGTACTTC	CATSTNRDSYEQYF
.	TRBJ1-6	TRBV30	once	TGTGCCTGGACAGGGGTAGGGTCCTATAATTCACCCCTCCACTTT	CAWTGVGSYNSPLHF
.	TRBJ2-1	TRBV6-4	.	TGTGCCAGCAGTGGGTACGGGGGAAACAATGAGCAGTTCTTC	CASSGYGGNNEQFF
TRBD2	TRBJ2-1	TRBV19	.	TGTGCCAGTAGAAGTATGGACCGGGGGGGCTATGAGCAGTTCTTC	CASRSMDRGGYEQFF
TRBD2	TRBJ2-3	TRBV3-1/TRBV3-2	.	TGTGCCAGCAGCCAGGGGACTAGCGGGGCCCCCGGTACGCAGTATTTT	CASSQGTSGAPGTQYF
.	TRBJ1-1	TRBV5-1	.	TGCGCCAGCAGCACTGGTCCTGACACTGAAGCTTTCTTT	CASSTGPDTEAFF
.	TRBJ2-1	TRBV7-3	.	TGTGCCAGCAGCTTAACGGCGGGGCCCGGGACCAAACAGTTCTTC	CASSLTAGPGTKQFF
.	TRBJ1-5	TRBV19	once	TGTGCCAGTAGTATCGGCGGTGAGGGTCAGCCCCAGCATTTT	CASSIGGEGQPQHF
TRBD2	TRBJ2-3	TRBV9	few	TGTGCCAGCAGCTTCAGCGGGGACGCGGGAGATACGCAGTATTTT	CASSFSGDAGDTQYF
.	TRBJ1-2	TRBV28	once	TGTGCCAGCAGTTCTATGCAGGGGACAAGTTATGGCTACACCTTC	CASSSMQGTSYGYTF
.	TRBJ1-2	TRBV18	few	TGTGCCAGCTCACCACCCCGGGGCTATGGCTACACCTTC	CASSPPRGYGYTF
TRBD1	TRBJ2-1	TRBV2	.	TGTGCCAGCGTGGGACAGGGTGATAATGAGCAGTTCTTC	CASVGQGDNEQFF
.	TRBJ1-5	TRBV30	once	TGTGCCTGGAGTGTGGTCCCAGGGGCCAAATCCCAGCCCCAGCATTTT	CAWSVVPGAKSQPQHF
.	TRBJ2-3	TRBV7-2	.	TGTGCCAGCAGCTTGCTAGGCCCAGATACGCAGTATTTT	CASSLLGPDTQYF
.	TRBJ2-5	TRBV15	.	TGTGCCACCAGCAGAGGAGACAGAGAAGAGACCCAGTACTTC	CATSRGDREETQYF
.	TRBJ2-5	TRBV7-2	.	TGTGCCAGCAGCTTAGAGGCTGGGGGCTGGGAGACCCAGTACTTC	CASSLEAGGWETQYF
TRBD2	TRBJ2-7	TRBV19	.	TGTGCCAGTACCGGGACTAGGGATTCCTACGAGCAGTACTTC	CASTGTRDSYEQYF
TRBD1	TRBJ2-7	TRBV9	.	TGTGCCAGCAGCGTAGGACCCGATCAGGGGGCGGGCGAGCAGTACTTC	CASSVGPDQGAGEQYF
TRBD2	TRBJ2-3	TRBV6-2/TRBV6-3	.	TGTGCCAGCAGTCCCCTAGCGGGGGGCCTCACAGATACGCAGTATTTT	CASSPLAGGLTDTQYF
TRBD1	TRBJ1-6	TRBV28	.	TGTGCCAGCAGTTTAGGGACAGGGAATTCACCCCTCCACTTT	CASSLGTGNSPLHF
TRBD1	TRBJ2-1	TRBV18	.	TGTGCCAGCTCAACTACCGGACAGGGGTCTGACAATGAGCAGTTCTTC	CASSTTGQGSDNEQFF
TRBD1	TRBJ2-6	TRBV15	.	TGTGCCACCAGCAGAGATGGGGTTATAGGGACAGGGAACCTCAACGTCCTGACTTTC	CATSRDGVIGTGNLNVLTF
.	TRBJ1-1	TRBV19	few	TGTGCCAGTAGGGGAGGGGGGAACACTGAAGCTTTCTTT	CASRGGGNTEAFF
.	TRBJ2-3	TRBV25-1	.	TGTGCCAGCAGTGGTCAGCAGACTAGCACAGATACGCAGTATTTT	CASSGQQTSTDTQYF
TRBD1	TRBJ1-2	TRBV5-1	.	TGCGCCAGCAGCTTGGCAGGACAGGGGGTGACGTATGGCTACACCTTC	CASSLAGQGVTYGYTF
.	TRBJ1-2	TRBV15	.	TGTGCCACCAGCGATCGTACGGGGAGTGGGTCCGGCTACACCTTC	CATSDRTGSGSGYTF
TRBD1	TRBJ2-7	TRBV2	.	TGTGCCAGCAGTGAGGGGCAGGGGGCGAGGTACGAGCAGTACTTC	CASSEGQGARYEQYF
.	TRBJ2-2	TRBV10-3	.	TGTGCCATCAGCGGGCTAGGCGGGACCGGGGAGCTGTTTTTT	CAISGLGGTGELFF
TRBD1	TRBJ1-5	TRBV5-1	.	TGCGCCAGCAGCCCCAGGGGGGACCAGCCCCAGCATTTT	CASSPRGDQPQHF
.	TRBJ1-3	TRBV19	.	TGTGCCAGTAGTTTCGGGACAACTATCAACACCATATATTTT	CASSFGTTINTIYF
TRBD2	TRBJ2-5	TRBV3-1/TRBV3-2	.	TGTGCCAGCAGCCCTCCGGGGGGGCGGAGAGGAGAGACCCAGTACTTC	CASSPPGGRRGETQYF
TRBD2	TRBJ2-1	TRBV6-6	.	TGTGCCAGCAGTCCCCCTGGCGGGGGGGCCGGGAATGAGCAGTTCTTC	CASSPPGGGAGNEQFF
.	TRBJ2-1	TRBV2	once	TGTGCCAGCAGTGAACGGGTACAACCGGGGTCCTACAATGAGCAGTTCTTC	CASSERVQPGSYNEQFF
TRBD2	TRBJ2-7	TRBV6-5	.	TGTGCCAGCAGCCGGACTAGCGGGGCTGAGCAGTACTTC	CASSRTSGAEQYF
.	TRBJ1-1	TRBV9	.	TGTGCCAGCAGCGCACAGGGTGGCACTGAAGCTTTCTTT	CASSAQGGTEAFF
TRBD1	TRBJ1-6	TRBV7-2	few	TGTGCCAGCAGCTTCGGCCGGGGACAGGGGAATTCACCCCTCCACTTT	CASSFGRGQGNSPLHF
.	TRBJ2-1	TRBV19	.	TGTGCCAGTAGTATGGCAGGGACTGAACGGCAGTTCTTC	CASSMAGTERQFF
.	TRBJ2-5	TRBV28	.	TGTGCCAGCAGTTCAGGTGGGAGGACCCAGTACTTC	CASSSGGRTQYF
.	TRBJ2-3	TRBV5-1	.	TGCGCCAGCAGCTTGCTCTGGCGGGGTGAGCCAGATACGCAGTATTTT	CASSLLWRGEPDTQYF
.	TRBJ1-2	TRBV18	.	TGTGCCAGCTCACCATCCTCGGGATACTATGGCTACACCTTC	CASSPSSGYYGYTF
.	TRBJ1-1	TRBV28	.	TGTGCCAGCATTGAACCGGCAGGGGCAAACACTGAAGCTTTCTTT	CASIEPAGANTEAFF
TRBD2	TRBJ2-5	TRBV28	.	TGTGCCAGCAGTTTATCCGGGCGGGGGAAACAAGAGACCCAGTACTTC	CASSLSGRGKQETQYF
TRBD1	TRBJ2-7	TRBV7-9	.	TGTGCCAGCAGCTTTCAGGGGGAATACGAGCAGTACTTC	CASSFQGEYEQYF
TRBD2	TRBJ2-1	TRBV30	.	TGTGCCTGGGGGCTAGCGGGGGCCTCCTACAATGAGCAGTTCTTC	CAWGLAGASYNEQFF
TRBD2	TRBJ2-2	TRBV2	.	TGTGCCAGCAGGCGACTAGCGGGGCCGAACACCGGGGAGCTGTTTTTT	CASRRLAGPNTGELFF